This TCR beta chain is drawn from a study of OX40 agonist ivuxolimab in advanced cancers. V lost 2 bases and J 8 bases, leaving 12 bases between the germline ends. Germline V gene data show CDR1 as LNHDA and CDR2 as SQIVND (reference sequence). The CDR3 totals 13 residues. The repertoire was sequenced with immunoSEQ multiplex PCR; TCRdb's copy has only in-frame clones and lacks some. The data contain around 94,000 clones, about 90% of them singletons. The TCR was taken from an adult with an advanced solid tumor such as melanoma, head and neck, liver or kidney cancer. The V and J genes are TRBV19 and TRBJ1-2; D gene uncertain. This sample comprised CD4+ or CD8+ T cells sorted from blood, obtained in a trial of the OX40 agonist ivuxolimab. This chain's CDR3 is CASSIYPGPGYTF. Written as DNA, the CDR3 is TGTGCCAGTAGTATATATCCGGGTCCCGGCTACACCTTC.